The 2 T cell receptor beta chains below were found in one sample sequenced in a study of cytomegalovirus exposure and HLA in healthy donors. Amplification used 60 Vbeta primers and 13 Jbeta primers. Assay used: immunoSEQ multiplex PCR; TCRdb lists only in-frame clones, some missing. This table holds fewer than 100,000 clones, 79% found once. Sequences were obtained from PBMCs. Receptor source: a woman aged 40 to 50 in good health and CMV-seronegative.

The chain links TRBV6-1 to TRBJ2-7; perhaps TRBD1 as D (5 bases). Per germline, CDR1 MNHNS and CDR2 SASEGT. The ends were cut back, 5 bases at V and 3 bases at J, with 8 bases in the middle. The CDR3 sequence is 12 residues long. CDR3 in DNA: TGTGCCAGCAGTCGGCAGGGCTACGAGCAGTACTTC. Its translation: CASSRQGYEQYF.

The rearrangement uses TRBV18 and TRBJ2-7, with 10 bases identical to TRBD2. From germline, CDR1 is KGHSH and CDR2 LQKENI. V was clipped by 3 bases and J by 5 bases; unmatched bases: 7. This CDR3 spans 15 amino acids. The CDR3 spells CASSPSGGLGNEQYF. Here the CDR3 DNA reads TGTGCCAGCTCACCTAGCGGGGGGCTGGGGAACGAGCAGTACTTC.